The 11 T cell receptor beta chains reported below all come from one sample, sequenced in a study of OX40 agonist ivuxolimab in advanced cancers. Generated by immunoSEQ multiplex PCR, the TCRdb table keeps only in-frame clones and is missing some. Of roughly 35,000 clones listed, less than 80% were seen once; the top ten hold around 13%. The sequencing used CD4+ or CD8+ T cells sorted from blood, collected in a trial of the OX40 agonist ivuxolimab. Receptors were obtained from an adult with an advanced solid tumor such as melanoma, head and neck, liver or kidney cancer.

V is TRBV2 and J is TRBJ1-2; D is possibly TRBD1 (6 bases). Germline values: CDR1 SNHLY, CDR2 FYNNEI. V was trimmed by 2 bases and J by 2 bases, leaving 9 bases between them. The CDR3 has 14 residues. CDR3 protein: CASSEQQGNYGYTF. CDR3 in DNA: TGTGCCAGCAGTGAACAGCAGGGGAACTATGGCTACACCTTC.

The chain links TRBV15 to TRBJ2-7; TRBD2 matches 9 bases. With V trimmed by 4 bases and J by 3 bases, 7 bases remained unmatched. Looked up from germline, CDR1 is LNHNV and CDR2 is YYDKDF (reference sequence). CDR3 length equals 15 residues. The CDR3 DNA reads as TGTGCCACCAGCACCCCCGGGACTAGCAACTACGAGCAGTACTTC. Amino acids: CATSTPGTSNYEQYF.

V gene TRBV25-1 combines with J gene TRBJ1-5; D is unclear. Trimming stripped 4 bases from V and 0 bases from J, with 4 bases between. The CDR3 totals 13 residues. CDR1 MGHDK and CDR2 SYGVNS come from the germline V gene. Written as DNA, the CDR3 is TGTGCCAGCAGTGGGTATAGCAATCAGCCCCAGCATTTT. Encoded protein: CASSGYSNQPQHF.

This clone was detected once. The chain has TRBV12-5 and TRBJ2-7, with D uncertain. The CDR3 is made up of 14 amino acids. Trimming left V 6 bases short and J 2 bases short, with 14 bases between. CDR1 is LGHNT and CDR2 is FRNRAP in the germline V gene. CDR3 DNA sequence: TGTGCTAGTGGCGTCCTGAAACAGCCCTACGAGCAGTACTTC. Residues: CASGVLKQPYEQYF.

This clone appeared once. The J gene is TRBJ2-3, the V gene TRBV19, with TRBD1 as a possible D gene (5 bases). This CDR3 is built from 14 residues. The germline CDR1 and CDR2 sequences are LNHDA and SQIVND (reference sequence). With 7 bases removed from V and 2 bases from J, the gap between germline ends came to 13 bases. CDR3: CASNKQVHTDTQYF. In DNA, the CDR3 is TGTGCCAGTAACAAACAGGTCCACACAGATACGCAGTATTTT.

The chain employs TRBV9 and TRBJ2-2; D tentatively fits TRBD1 or TRBD2 (6 bases each). This CDR3 comprises 16 residues. Germline V gives CDR1 SGDLS, CDR2 YYNGEE. Trimming shortened V by 0 bases and J by 0 bases, and 9 bases separated the two germline ends. This CDR3 is CASSVEGGANTGELFF. CDR3 bases: TGTGCCAGCAGCGTAGAGGGGGGAGCGAACACCGGGGAGCTGTTTTTT.

V usage is TRBV5-1 and J usage is TRBJ1-1; D is perhaps TRBD1 (5 bases). V shed 5 bases and J shed 1 base, with 12 bases lying between them. Per germline, CDR1 SGHRS and CDR2 YFSETQ. This CDR3 is 14 amino acids long. CDR3 loop: CASRAITGNTEAFF. The CDR3 DNA reads as TGCGCCAGCAGGGCGATCACAGGGAACACTGAAGCTTTCTTT.

This clone has a single count. The chain recombines TRBV4-1 with TRBJ2-2; D unclear. The CDR3 length is 14 residues. Trimming removed 1 base from V and 2 bases from J, with 5 bases in between. Germline loops: CDR1 MGHRA, CDR2 YSYEKL. The CDR3 loop is CASSQVPNTGELFF. DNA for the CDR3: TGCGCCAGCAGCCAAGTCCCAAACACCGGGGAGCTGTTTTTT.

This clone has a handful of counts. The chain recombines TRBV9 with TRBJ2-5; D remains unclear. Germline CDR1 and CDR2: SGDLS and YYNGEE. Trimming took 0 bases from V and 4 from J, leaving 7 bases between them. This CDR3 comprises 13 residues. CDR3 amino acids: CASSVEGIETQYF. For the CDR3, the DNA is TGTGCCAGCAGCGTAGAAGGGATAGAGACCCAGTACTTC.

The chain combines TRBV11-1 with TRBJ1-1; 9 positions match TRBD1. CDR1 and CDR2 (germline): SGHAT, FQDESV (reference sequence). Germline trimming cut 4 bases from V and 3 bases from J; bases unmatched to any gene: 6. The CDR3 is 15 residues long. CDR3 bases: TGTGCCAGCAGCTCTGTACAGGGGGCGGACACTGAAGCTTTCTTT. It yields the protein CASSSVQGADTEAFF.

The rearrangement links TRBV5-4 to TRBJ2-6; 7 bases agree with TRBD1. Trimming cost V 1 base and J 2 bases; bases outside gene matches: 3. CDR3 length: 16 residues. CDR1 is SGHNT and CDR2 is YYREEE in the germline V gene (reference sequence). CDR3 DNA sequence: TGTGCCAGCAGCTTGAGTCAGGGGGCTGGGGCCAACGTCCTGACTTTC. This gives the protein CASSLSQGAGANVLTF.